One and the same sample provided the 22 T cell receptor beta chains below, sequenced in a study of cytomegalovirus exposure and HLA in healthy donors. The PCR made use of 60 Vbeta and 13 Jbeta primers. Clones were sequenced by immunoSEQ multiplex PCR, and TCRdb holds only the in-frame ones, with some missing. The table has 97,000 or so clones, roughly three fifths seen once; the top ten hold 4.8%. The sequenced sample consisted of PBMCs. Receptors originate from a human donor in good health.

The V call is TRBV4-1, the J call TRBJ2-5; D is unclear. The CDR3 is 16 amino acids. V dropped 3 bases and J dropped 2 bases, with 16 bases sitting between them. The V gene's germline CDR1 is MGHRA and CDR2 YSYEKL. The CDR3 here is CASSQTGNQRQETQYF. The DNA for the CDR3 is TGCGCCAGCAGCCAGACTGGAAACCAGAGGCAAGAGACCCAGTACTTC.

There are a few counts of this clone. V gene TRBV15 combines with J gene TRBJ1-2; D is possibly TRBD1 (5 bases). The germline V gene encodes CDR1 LNHNV and CDR2 YYDKDF (reference sequence). Trimming took 3 bases from V and 4 from J, leaving 18 bases between them. The CDR3 sequence is 16 residues long. The DNA of the CDR3 is TGTGCCACCAGCAGGATTGTACAGGAGGGAGGCTATGGCTACACCTTC. The encoded protein is CATSRIVQEGGYGYTF.

The CDR3 spells CASKDRDHTEAFF. The CDR3 DNA is TGTGCCAGCAAAGACAGGGATCACACTGAAGCTTTCTTT. The J gene is TRBJ1-1, the V gene TRBV14, with 7 bases that match TRBD1. Per the germline V gene, CDR1 is SGHDN and CDR2 is FVKESK. This CDR3 has 13 amino acids. V lost 7 bases and J lost 3; bases outside the gene matches: 5.

The chain carries TRBV5-4 and TRBJ2-3; D not certain. The CDR3 has 14 amino acids. The germline V and J ends were trimmed by 4 bases and 2 bases, with 11 bases remaining between them. Germline assignment: CDR1 SGHNT and CDR2 YYREEE (reference sequence). CDR3 sequence reads: CASSTRSNTDTQYF. CDR3 nucleotides: TGTGCCAGCAGCACCAGGTCGAACACAGATACGCAGTATTTT.

The chain combines TRBV4-1 with TRBJ1-5, with 8 bases that match TRBD1. Per germline, CDR1 MGHRA and CDR2 YSYEKL. Trimming removed 9 bases from V and 5 bases from J; junction bases left unmatched: 18. There are 17 residues in the CDR3. The CDR3 here is CASSLLWTGTLDQPQHF. The CDR3 coding sequence is TGCGCCAGTTCGTTGCTGTGGACAGGGACTTTGGATCAGCCCCAGCATTTT.

The chain recombines TRBV4-1 with TRBJ2-7, with a weak D call TRBD2 (6 bases). Germline CDR1 and CDR2: MGHRA and YSYEKL. The CDR3 runs 16 residues. V lost 3 bases and J 4 bases, leaving 19 bases between the germline ends. The CDR3 is CASSQTVAADVYEQYF. Written as DNA, the CDR3 is TGCGCCAGCAGCCAGACAGTAGCGGCAGATGTTTACGAGCAGTACTTC.

The chain carries TRBV4-2 and TRBJ2-7; 7 bases agree with TRBD2. V was pared by 3 bases and J by 6 bases, with 5 bases of the junction left unmatched. Germline V gene sequence: CDR1 LGHNA, CDR2 YNFKEQ. This CDR3 region has 13 residues. In DNA, the CDR3 is TGTGCCAGCAGCCAGGGGGGGTTACTCGAGCAGTACTTC. As protein: CASSQGGLLEQYF.

The CDR3 nucleotides read TGTGCCAGCAGCCCCTGGGACAGGGGGATACGAAACACCATATATTTT. This sequence encodes CASSPWDRGIRNTIYF. J is TRBJ1-3 and V is TRBV7-8; 11 bases match TRBD1. This CDR3 region has 16 residues. Trimming at V came to 5 bases and at J to 5 bases, leaving 8 bases not matched to a gene. Germline assignment: CDR1 SGHVS and CDR2 FQNEAQ.

V is TRBV19 and J is TRBJ2-7, with D uncertain. Deletions cut 3 bases from V and 3 bases from J, with 12 bases between. The length of the CDR3 is 14 residues. CDR1 and CDR2 from the germline V gene are LNHDA and SQIVND (reference sequence). The CDR3 here is CASSILGGYYEQYF. In nucleotides, the CDR3 is TGTGCCAGTAGTATTCTTGGCGGATACTACGAGCAGTACTTC.

The chain has TRBV29-1 and TRBJ2-7; possible D gene TRBD2, 5 bases. CDR1 is SQVTM, CDR2 ANQGSEA, per germline. The CDR3 runs 13 residues. The V gene lost 6 bases and the J gene lost 5 bases, with 17 bases spanning the gap. CDR3 DNA: TGCAGCGTACCCGACATTGGGAGAAACGAGCAGTACTTC. This translates into CSVPDIGRNEQYF.

This clone was detected a few times. The V call is TRBV19, the J call TRBJ1-2, with a tentative D call TRBD1 (6 bases). The germline V gene encodes CDR1 LNHDA and CDR2 SQIVND (reference sequence). The CDR3 extends over 14 amino acids. The ends were cut back, 3 bases at V and 3 bases at J, with 11 bases in the middle. CDR3 residues: CASSIPGHHYGYTF. The CDR3 coding sequence is TGTGCCAGTAGTATTCCGGGACACCACTATGGCTACACCTTC.

This clone was counted between two and nine times. The chain is built from TRBV19 and TRBJ2-1; 7 nucleotides line up with TRBD2. The germline V gene has CDR1 LNHDA and CDR2 SQIVND (reference sequence). V was clipped by 1 base and J by 7 bases; unmatched bases: 7. CDR3 length: 15 residues. Here the CDR3 reads CASSIVLLAANEQFF. The CDR3 bases are TGTGCCAGTAGTATAGTCCTTCTAGCGGCGAATGAGCAGTTCTTC.

V is TRBV7-2 and J is TRBJ2-7; 8 bases fit TRBD2. This CDR3 has 14 residues. The trim removed 5 bases at V and 4 bases at J, leaving 7 bases unmatched. CDR1 is SGHTA, CDR2 FQGNSA, per germline. Here the CDR3 DNA reads TGTGCCAGCAGCCTAGGACTAGCTGCTTACGAGCAGTACTTC. It encodes CASSLGLAAYEQYF.

Comments on this clone: The junction departs from the called germline gene at one end, perhaps through a read error. This chain connects TRBV5-1 to TRBJ2-1; maybe TRBD2 (6 bases). The CDR3 spans 12 residues. Germline V gene lookup returns CDR1 SGHRS and CDR2 YFSETQ. This CDR3 is CASSLGPGLAIF. CDR3 sequence (DNA): TGCGCCAGCAGCTTGGGACCGGGACTCGCCATCTTC.

The J gene is TRBJ1-1, the V gene TRBV9; D is possibly TRBD1 (6 bases). In germline, CDR1 is SGDLS, CDR2 YYNGEE. There are 14 residues in the CDR3. V lost 0 bases to trimming and J lost 7 bases, with 13 bases between them. CDR3 sequence: CASSVVRGGGEAFF. The CDR3 bases are TGTGCCAGCAGCGTAGTAAGGGGGGGTGGTGAAGCTTTCTTT.

The V call is TRBV27, the J call TRBJ1-6; a possible D gene is TRBD1 (6 bases). V gave up 3 bases and J gave up 10 bases, with 16 bases separating them. This CDR3 contains 15 residues. Germline assignment: CDR1 MNHEY and CDR2 SMNVEV (reference sequence). In DNA, the CDR3 is TGTGCCAGCAGTTTCGTTACAGGGTTTGGCTCACCCCTCCACTTT. This encodes CASSFVTGFGSPLHF.

The chain is built from TRBV9 and TRBJ2-3, with 8 bases matching TRBD2. The V gene end was trimmed by 2 bases and the J gene end by 4 bases; junction bases not matched to a gene: 6. Germline CDR1 SGDLS, CDR2 YYNGEE. This CDR3 has 15 residues. The CDR3 bases are TGTGCCAGCAGCGTTCTTAGCGGGACCTCAGATACGCAGTATTTT. Protein product: CASSVLSGTSDTQYF.

The genes are TRBV5-6 and TRBJ1-1, with D perhaps TRBD1 (6 bases). V lost 2 bases to trimming and J lost 5 bases, with 25 bases between them. Per germline, CDR1 SGHDT and CDR2 YYEEEE. The CDR3 consists of 18 residues. CDR3 sequence (DNA): TGTGCCAGCAGCTTTACCCTCGGGACACTTCTGACGGGAACTGAAGCTTTCTTT. It encodes CASSFTLGTLLTGTEAFF.

Only one count was recorded for this clone. The chain joins TRBV7-8 to TRBJ2-1; D is unclear. The CDR3 has 13 residues. Germline values: CDR1 SGHVS, CDR2 FQNEAQ. Trimming took off 5 bases at V and 3 bases at J, with 8 bases between the two ends. CDR3 sequence: CASSLRSYNEQFF. CDR3 in DNA: TGTGCCAGCAGCCTACGTAGCTACAATGAGCAGTTCTTC.

This clone was detected a few times. The V call is TRBV2, the J call TRBJ2-7, with 7 bases lining up with TRBD1. CDR3 length: 12 amino acids. With 6 bases clipped from V and 3 bases from J, the junction kept 2 bases outside the gene matches. Germline-derived CDR1 and CDR2 are SNHLY and FYNNEI. The CDR3 coding sequence is TGTGCCAGCAGGGGGGACAGCTACGAGCAGTACTTC. Translation: CASRGDSYEQYF.

The J gene is TRBJ1-5, the V gene TRBV28, with D unresolved. The CDR3 loop spans 15 amino acids. V was pared by 3 bases and J by 3 bases, with 12 bases between. Germline V gene lookup returns CDR1 MDHEN and CDR2 SYDVKM. CDR3 nucleotide sequence: TGTGCCAGCAGTTTCATACAGCCTTCCAATCAGCCCCAGCATTTT. This encodes CASSFIQPSNQPQHF. Complete variable domain (other parts from reference TRBV28 and TRBJ1-5): DVKVTQSSRYLVKRTGEKVFLECVQDMDHENMFWYRQDPGLGLRLIYFSYDVKMKEKGDIPEGYSVSREKKERFSLILESASTNQTSMYLCASSFIQPSNQPQHFGDGTRLSIL.

This chain uses TRBV5-4 with TRBJ1-6, with D perhaps TRBD1 (5 bases). The germline V gene encodes CDR1 SGHNT and CDR2 YYREEE (reference sequence). The CDR3 has 15 amino acids. Deletions cut 0 bases from V and 7 bases from J, with 11 bases between. The CDR3 sequence: CASSLGRGLNSPLHF. In nucleotides, the CDR3 is TGTGCCAGCAGCTTGGGGAGGGGCTTGAATTCACCCCTCCACTTT.